These 3 T cell receptor beta chains were all obtained from the same sample, sequenced in a study of T cells in Graves' hyperthyroidism and ophthalmopathy. RNA transcripts yielded amplified TCR beta CDR3 regions. With the HTBI primer set, the TCR CDR3 went through a first round of RT-PCR. TCRdb analysed the multiplex PCR reads with MiXCR anew, one entry per CDR3 protein. The sample shows over 700,000 distinct CDR3 sequences, roughly a third of them seen only once. The sample taken for sequencing was blood. The receptors stem from a woman aged 40-49 years with Graves' hyperthyroidism.

CDR3 in amino acids: CASSSFQGYYGYTF. CDR3 nucleotide sequence: TGTGCCAGCAGTTCCTTTCAGGGTTACTATGGCTACACCTTC. V is TRBV28 and J is TRBJ1-2; maybe TRBD1 (5 bases). V was cut by 4 bases and J by 3 bases, with 12 bases left in between. The V gene's germline CDR1 is MDHEN and CDR2 SYDVKM. The CDR3 has 14 residues.

Regarding this clonotype: The junction does not match germline at one end; this may be a read error. This rearrangement joins TRBV15 to TRBJ1-1; D may be TRBD1 (5 bases). Germline lookup yields CDR1 LNHNV and CDR2 YYDKDF (reference sequence). The CDR3 has 14 residues. CDR3 nucleotides: TGTGCCACCGGCAGAGGGGTCTTGAACACTGAAGCTTTCTTT. Amino acids: CATGRGVLNTEAFF.

This clonotype was observed a few times. The chain recombines TRBV18 with TRBJ2-7; D gene uncertain. The CDR3 extends over 14 amino acids. The germline CDR1 and CDR2 sequences are KGHSH and LQKENI. Trimming took 2 bases from V and 2 from J, leaving 10 bases between them. For the CDR3, the DNA is TGTGCCAGCTCACCAAGGCCTTGGGCCTACGAGCAGTACTTC. Protein product: CASSPRPWAYEQYF.